This TCR beta chain was sequenced during a study of control samples from healthy donors and cancer patients. Here immunoSEQ multiplex PCR was the method, and the copy in TCRdb shows in-frame clones only, minus some. In the table there are fewer than 200,000 clones, more than 80% of which are singletons. The V end lost 6 bases, the J end lost 3 bases, and 15 bases lay between the germline ends. This CDR3 spans 14 amino acids. Germline V gene lookup returns CDR1 MNHEY and CDR2 SMNVEV (reference sequence). This clone was counted a single time. Specimen: blood. This TCR was recovered from a man aged 30-40 years in good health. The genes are TRBV27 and TRBJ2-7; D possibly uses TRBD1 or TRBD2 (5 bases each). The CDR3 spells CASSPRGPNYEQYF. The DNA for the CDR3 is TGTGCCAGCAGCCCGAGGGGACCTAACTACGAGCAGTACTTC.